The TCR beta chain under discussion was sequenced for a study of cytomegalovirus exposure and HLA in healthy donors. Amplification used 60 Vbeta primers and 13 Jbeta primers. Some clones are missing from TCRdb's copy, which holds only in-frame ones; the method was immunoSEQ multiplex PCR. This sample has over 90,000 clones; 75% to 85% occur once, and the top ten carry about a tenth. CDR1 and CDR2 (germline): SEHNR, FQNEAQ (reference sequence). V shed 1 base and J 5 bases; nucleotides not matched to a gene: 14. This CDR3 comprises 18 residues. Input material: PBMCs. This receptor was identified in a woman under 30 in good health and CMV-seropositive. The chain couples TRBV7-9 to TRBJ2-1; 7 positions agree with TRBD1. The DNA of the CDR3 is TGTGCCAGCAGCTTAGTCGGGAAGACAGGGAAGGGGGACAATGAGCAGTTCTTC. It yields the protein CASSLVGKTGKGDNEQFF.